This T cell receptor (beta chain) was observed in a study of monozygotic twins with inflammatory bowel disease. Every sample had its cDNA made across eight separate reactions. TCRdb derives one entry per CDR3 protein from the 5' RACE reads, leaving out DNA. The sample features tens of thousands of distinct CDR3 sequences, with roughly 7.4% in its top ten. Germline V gene data show CDR1 as SGDLS and CDR2 as YYNGEE. This CDR3 contains 14 residues. This TCR derives from a human donor with ulcerative colitis or Crohn's disease, or a healthy co-twin of an affected twin (not recorded which). The chain recombines TRBV9 with TRBJ1-2; there is no DNA to check the TCRdb D call of TRBD1. What was sequenced was blood. CDR3 sequence: CASSGTGLGYGYTF.